The present T cell receptor (beta chain) was sequenced within a study of T cell repertoires in cytomegalovirus infection. Study results and caveats: Cumulative public TCR beta family frequency identified CMV carriers with the relevant HLA.

A note on this clonotype: Its antigen remains unidentified.

TCRdb passed the reads through MiXCR, listing each CDR3 protein once. The table includes about 240,000 distinct CDR3 sequences, 9% to 15% detected once. The germline CDR1 and CDR2 sequences are SQVTM and ANQGSEA. The germline V and J ends were trimmed by 4 bases and 1 base, with 4 bases remaining between them. The CDR3 covers 11 residues. The clonotype originates from a human donor in good health (CMV status not recorded). Some clones in this sample may be carry-over from other donors' samples. What was sequenced was PBMCs. The chain joins TRBV29-1 to TRBJ1-1, with D uncertain. The CDR3 DNA sequence: TGCAGCGTTGGAGAGAACACTGAAGCTTTCTTT. This translates into CSVGENTEAFF. The variable domain in full, completed from reference TRBV29-1 and TRBJ1-1, reads SAVISQKPSRDICQRGTSLTIQCQVDSQVTMMFWYRQQPGQSLTLIATANQGSEATYESGFVIDKFPISRPNLTFSTLTVSNMSPEDSSIYLCSVGENTEAFFGQGTRLTVV.